This T cell receptor beta chain was retrieved from a study of OX40 agonist ivuxolimab in advanced cancers. The CDR3 is 13 amino acids. With 3 bases clipped from V and 3 bases from J, the junction kept 1 base outside the gene matches. In germline, CDR1 is SGHNT, CDR2 YENEEA. TCRdb's copy holds only in-frame clones and misses some; the assay was immunoSEQ multiplex PCR. Seen here are 15,000 to 25,000 clones, roughly 89% observed once, and the top ten hold less than 60%. This sequence originates from an adult with an advanced solid tumor such as melanoma, head and neck, liver or kidney cancer. V is TRBV11-3 and J is TRBJ2-7; 8 nucleotides match TRBD1. The sample was CD4+ or CD8+ T cells sorted from blood, taken in a trial of the OX40 agonist ivuxolimab. For the CDR3, the DNA is TGTGCCAGCAGCTTTACAGGGGGCTACGAGCAGTACTTC. The encoded protein is CASSFTGGYEQYF.